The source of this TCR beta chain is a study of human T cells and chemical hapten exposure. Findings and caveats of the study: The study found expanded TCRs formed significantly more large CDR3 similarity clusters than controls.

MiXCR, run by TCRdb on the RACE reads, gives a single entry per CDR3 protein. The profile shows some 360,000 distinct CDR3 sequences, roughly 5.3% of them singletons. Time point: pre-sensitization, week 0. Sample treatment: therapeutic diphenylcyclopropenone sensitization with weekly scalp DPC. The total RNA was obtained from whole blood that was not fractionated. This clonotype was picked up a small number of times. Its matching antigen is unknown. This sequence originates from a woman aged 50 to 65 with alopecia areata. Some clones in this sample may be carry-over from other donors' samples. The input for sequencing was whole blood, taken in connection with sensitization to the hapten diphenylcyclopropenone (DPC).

CDR3 sequence reads: CASSLPRQEGNTEAFF. The DNA of the CDR3 is TGCGCCAGCAGCCTACCCAGACAGGAGGGGAACACTGAAGCTTTCTTT. The chain couples TRBV5-1 to TRBJ1-1, with D perhaps matching TRBD1 (6 bases). This CDR3 has 16 amino acids. Trimming took off 4 bases at V and 1 base at J, with 17 bases between the two ends. Germline values: CDR1 SGHRS, CDR2 YFSETQ.